These 15 T cell receptor beta chains were all obtained from the same sample, sequenced in a study of blood T cell repertoires in COVID-19. Profiling relied on immunoSEQ multiplex PCR, and the TCRdb table lists in-frame clones only, not all of them. Seen here are 130,000 to 150,000 clones, about 80% observed once, and the top ten hold 3%. Material: peripheral blood. These receptors were obtained from a woman of 80 years or more with acute or convalescent COVID-19.

The chain carries TRBV5-8 and TRBJ2-3; TRBD1 aligns across 9 bases. This CDR3 contains 15 residues. CDR1 and CDR2 (germline): SGHTS, YDEGEE. V shed 5 bases, J shed 1 base, and the junction held 5 bases outside the gene matches. The chain's CDR3 is CASRPRTGGTDTQYF. The CDR3 coding sequence is TGTGCCAGCAGACCCAGGACAGGGGGCACAGATACGCAGTATTTT.

V gene TRBV6-1 combines with J gene TRBJ1-6; TRBD1 agrees at 10 bases. V lost 2 bases, J lost 11 bases, and 6 bases stayed unmatched. This CDR3 spans 15 amino acids. Per the germline V gene, CDR1 is MNHNS and CDR2 is SASEGT. CDR3 bases: TGTGCCAGCAGTGAACCCTCCGGGACAGGGGCACCCCTCCACTTT. Translation: CASSEPSGTGAPLHF.

This chain connects TRBV30 to TRBJ1-4; weak D call: TRBD1 (5 bases). This CDR3 is 13 amino acids long. Germline V gene data show CDR1 as GTSNPN and CDR2 as SVGIG (reference sequence). Trimming took 3 bases from V and 10 from J, leaving 15 bases between them. In nucleotides, the CDR3 is TGTGCCTGGAGCATCGACAGCCTGGGAAAACTGTTTTTT. This encodes CAWSIDSLGKLFF.

Only one count was recorded for this clone. The V call is TRBV18, the J call TRBJ1-6; D not resolved. Deletions cut 3 bases from V and 12 bases from J, with 21 bases between. This CDR3 comprises 16 residues. The germline gives CDR1 KGHSH, CDR2 LQKENI. The CDR3 DNA sequence: TGTGCCAGCTCACCTTTACAGTTGGGAGATTTTAAACCCCTCCACTTT. The encoded protein is CASSPLQLGDFKPLHF.

This clone has only one observation. V usage is TRBV6-1 and J usage is TRBJ1-2, with D possibly being TRBD1 (5 bases). V dropped 2 bases and J dropped 4 bases, with 8 bases sitting between them. CDR3 length: 13 residues. Germline assignment: CDR1 MNHNS and CDR2 SASEGT. The DNA of the CDR3 is TGTGCCAGCAGTGAACAGGGATCCTATGGCTACACCTTC. This encodes CASSEQGSYGYTF.

This clone was recorded only once. This chain uses TRBV19 with TRBJ1-1; 7 bases line up with TRBD1. Trimming took 4 bases from V and 7 from J; bases not matched to a gene: 9. The CDR3 loop spans 14 amino acids. Germline values: CDR1 LNHDA, CDR2 SQIVND (reference sequence). In DNA form, the CDR3 reads TGTGCCAGTAGTAGGGGGTGGGACAGCTTTGAAGCTTTCTTT. It is translated as CASSRGWDSFEAFF.

On this clone itself: Different DNA sequences within this sample yield the same CDR3. The chain joins TRBV5-1 to TRBJ2-7; 12 bases agree with TRBD2. This CDR3 spans 17 amino acids. Germline trimming cut 4 bases from V and 11 bases from J; bases unmatched to any gene: 19. Germline CDR1 is SGHRS and CDR2 is YFSETQ. CDR3 sequence: CASSGGTSGRLAFGEYF. The DNA of the CDR3 is TGCGCCAGCAGCGGCGGGACTAGCGGGCGTCTCGCGTTTGGGGAGTACTTC. The full variable domain, with the rest looked up from reference TRBV5-1 and TRBJ2-7, is KAGVTQTPRYLIKTRGQQVTLSCSPISGHRSVSWYQQTPGQGLQFLFEYFSETQRNKGNFPGRFSGRQFSNSRSEMNVSTLELGDSALYLCASSGGTSGRLAFGEYFGPGTRLTVT.

This clone appeared a few times. J is TRBJ2-7 and V is TRBV5-4; the D gene is possibly TRBD2 (6 bases). The CDR3 is made up of 13 amino acids. In germline, CDR1 is SGHNT, CDR2 YYREEE (reference sequence). The ends were cut back, 0 bases at V and 2 bases at J, with 6 bases in the middle. The CDR3 region is CASSLGTTYEQYF. The CDR3 coding sequence is TGTGCCAGCAGCTTGGGGACTACCTACGAGCAGTACTTC.

The chain links TRBV3-1 (or the pseudogene TRBV3-2) to TRBJ2-1, with 7 nucleotides matching TRBD2. CDR1 LGHDT and CDR2 YNNKEL come from the germline V gene (reference sequence). V shed 1 base and J 5 bases; nucleotides not matched to a gene: 5. The CDR3 spans 15 residues. CDR3 protein: CASSQGGGLNNEQFF. The CDR3 bases are TGTGCCAGCAGCCAAGGGGGGGGGTTGAACAATGAGCAGTTCTTC.

The V and J genes are TRBV6-1 and TRBJ1-5, with 8 bases matching TRBD1. CDR1 is MNHNS and CDR2 is SASEGT in the germline V gene. The CDR3 covers 15 residues. With 2 bases clipped from V and 9 bases from J, the junction kept 9 bases outside the gene matches. The CDR3 is CASSERDRSMMPQHF. Written as DNA, the CDR3 is TGTGCCAGCAGTGAAAGGGACAGGAGTATGATGCCCCAGCATTTT.

This clone was counted between two and nine times. The chain combines TRBV7-2 with TRBJ1-5; TRBD1 might be the D (6 bases). V was cut by 1 base and J by 2 bases, with 12 bases left in between. CDR3 length equals 16 residues. The germline V gene has CDR1 SGHTA and CDR2 FQGNSA. CDR3 DNA: TGTGCCAGCAGCTTAGAGGGGGGGCGCGGCAATCAGCCCCAGCATTTT. This sequence encodes CASSLEGGRGNQPQHF.

V is TRBV7-8 and J is TRBJ1-2; 9 positions agree with TRBD1. V was pared by 2 bases and J by 8 bases, with 21 bases of the junction left unmatched. Germline values: CDR1 SGHVS, CDR2 FQNEAQ. This CDR3 has 19 residues. The CDR3 loop is CASSLTFGRDRATSSGYTF. In nucleotides, the CDR3 is TGTGCCAGCAGCTTAACATTCGGGAGGGACAGGGCGACCTCGAGCGGCTACACCTTC.

This chain links TRBV6-6 with TRBJ1-1; TRBD1 matches 7 bases. The CDR3 spans 14 residues. Trimming took 5 bases from V and 7 from J; bases not matched to a gene: 10. CDR1 MNHNY and CDR2 SVGAGI come from the germline V gene (reference sequence). The CDR3 DNA is TGTGCCAGCAGTACAATTTCGGGGGACAGTGAAGCTTTCTTT. It codes for CASSTISGDSEAFF.

V usage is TRBV7-9 and J usage is TRBJ1-2; 7 bases are shared with TRBD1. CDR1 and CDR2 from the germline V gene are SEHNR and FQNEAQ (reference sequence). Losses at the gene ends were 5 bases for V and 2 bases for J; bases not matched to a gene: 11. This CDR3 spans 16 amino acids. The CDR3 loop reads CASSPLIGTANYGYTF. In DNA, the CDR3 is TGTGCCAGCAGCCCCCTGATCGGGACAGCAAACTATGGCTACACCTTC.

The rearrangement uses TRBV6-5 and TRBJ1-1; the D is unclear. CDR1 and CDR2 (germline): MNHEY, SVGAGI. Trimming pared 7 bases from V and 10 bases from J, leaving 22 bases between. CDR3 length equals 14 residues. As DNA, the CDR3 is TGTGCCAGCAACAACGAGGGTAGTAAAGACGCAGCTTTCTTT. This gives the protein CASNNEGSKDAAFF.